This TCR beta chain was found in a study of post-analysis software for immune sequencing data. Broader study findings: A handful of TRBV segments were significantly more frequent in patients than in controls. TRBV5-6, TRBV5-1 and TRBV20-1 were among these segments.

The TCR beta cDNA libraries carried unique molecular identifiers. TCRdb reanalysed the PCR reads using MiXCR and keeps one entry per CDR3 protein. Of about 560,000 distinct CDR3 sequences in the sample, roughly 47% were seen once. Note on this clonotype: Its antigen is as yet unknown.

The CDR3 is 16 residues long. With 1 base removed from V and 7 bases from J, the gap between germline ends came to 20 bases. Germline V CDR1 and CDR2: MGHRA, YSYEKL. The sequence was collected from a girl aged 5-17 years with multiple sclerosis. Sequencing was performed on blood. This chain connects TRBV4-1 to TRBJ2-7; D possibly corresponds to TRBD2 (5 bases). This chain's CDR3 is CASSQVGAAFPREQYF. CDR3 sequence (DNA): TGCGCCAGCAGCCAAGTGGGAGCGGCCTTTCCTAGAGAGCAGTACTTC.